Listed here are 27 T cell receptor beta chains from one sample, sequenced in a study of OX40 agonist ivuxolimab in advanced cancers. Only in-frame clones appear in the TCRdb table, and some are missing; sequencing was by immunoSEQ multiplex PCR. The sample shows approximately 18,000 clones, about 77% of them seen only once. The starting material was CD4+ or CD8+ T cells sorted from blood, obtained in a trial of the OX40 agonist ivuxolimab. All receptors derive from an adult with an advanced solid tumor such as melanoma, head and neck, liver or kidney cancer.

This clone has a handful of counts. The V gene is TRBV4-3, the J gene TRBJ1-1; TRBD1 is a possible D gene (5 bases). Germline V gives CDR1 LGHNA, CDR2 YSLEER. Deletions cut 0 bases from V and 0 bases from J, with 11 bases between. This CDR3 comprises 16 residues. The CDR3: CASSQDLQGLNTEAFF. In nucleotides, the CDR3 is TGCGCCAGCAGCCAAGATCTGCAGGGCCTGAACACTGAAGCTTTCTTT.

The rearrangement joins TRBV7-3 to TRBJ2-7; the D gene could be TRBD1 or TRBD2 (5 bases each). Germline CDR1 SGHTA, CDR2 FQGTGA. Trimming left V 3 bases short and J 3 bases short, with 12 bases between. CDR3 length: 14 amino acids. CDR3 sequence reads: CASSFSGTYYEQYF. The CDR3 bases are TGTGCCAGCAGCTTCTCCGGGACCTACTACGAGCAGTACTTC.

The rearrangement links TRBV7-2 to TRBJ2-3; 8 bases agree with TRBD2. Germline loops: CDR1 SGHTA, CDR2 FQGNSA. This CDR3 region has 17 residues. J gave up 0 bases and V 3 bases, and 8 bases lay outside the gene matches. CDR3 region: CASSLERGGPSTDTQYF. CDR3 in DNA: TGTGCCAGCAGCTTGGAACGGGGGGGACCTAGCACAGATACGCAGTATTTT.

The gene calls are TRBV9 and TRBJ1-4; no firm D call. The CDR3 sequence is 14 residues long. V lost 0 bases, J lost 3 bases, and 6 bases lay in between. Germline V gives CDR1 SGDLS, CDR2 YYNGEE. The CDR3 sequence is CASSVDGSNEKLFF. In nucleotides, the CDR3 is TGTGCCAGCAGCGTAGATGGGTCTAATGAAAAACTGTTTTTT.

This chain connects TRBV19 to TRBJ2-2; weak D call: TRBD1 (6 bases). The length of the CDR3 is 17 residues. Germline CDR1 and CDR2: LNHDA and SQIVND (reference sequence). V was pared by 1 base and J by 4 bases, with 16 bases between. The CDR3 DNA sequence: TGTGCCAGTAGTATAGGGTGGGCCCAGGGGCCCACCGGGGAGCTGTTTTTT. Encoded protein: CASSIGWAQGPTGELFF.

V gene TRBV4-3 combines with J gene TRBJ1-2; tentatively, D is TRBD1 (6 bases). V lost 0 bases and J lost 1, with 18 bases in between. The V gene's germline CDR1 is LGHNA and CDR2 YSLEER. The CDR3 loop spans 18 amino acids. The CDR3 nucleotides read TGCGCCAGCAGCCAAGAAGGAGGGGGGCTCTTTAATAACTATGGCTACACCTTC. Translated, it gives CASSQEGGGLFNNYGYTF.

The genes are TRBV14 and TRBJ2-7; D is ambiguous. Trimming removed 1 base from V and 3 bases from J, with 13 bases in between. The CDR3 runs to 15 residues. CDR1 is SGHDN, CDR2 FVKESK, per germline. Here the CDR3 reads CASSQGRRNHYEQYF. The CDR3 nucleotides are TGTGCCAGCAGCCAAGGTCGGCGGAACCACTACGAGCAGTACTTC. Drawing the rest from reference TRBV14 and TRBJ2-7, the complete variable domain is EAGVTQFPSHSVIEKGQTVTLRCDPISGHDNLYWYRRVMGKEIKFLLHFVKESKQDESGMPNNRFLAERTGGTYSTLKVQPAELEDSGVYFCASSQGRRNHYEQYFGPGTRLTVT.

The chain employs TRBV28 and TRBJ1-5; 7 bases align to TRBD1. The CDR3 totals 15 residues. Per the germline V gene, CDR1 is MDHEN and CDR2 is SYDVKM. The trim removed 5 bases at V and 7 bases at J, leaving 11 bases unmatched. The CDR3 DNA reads TGTGCCAGCAGTGGCGGGACAGAGGCCTGGCAGCCCCAGCATTTT. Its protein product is CASSGGTEAWQPQHF.

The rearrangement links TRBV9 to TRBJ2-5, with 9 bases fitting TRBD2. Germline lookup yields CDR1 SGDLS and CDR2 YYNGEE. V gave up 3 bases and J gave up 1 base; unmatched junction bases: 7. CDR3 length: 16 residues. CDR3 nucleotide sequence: TGTGCCAGCAGCGGTACTAGCGGGCGTTTCCAAGAGACCCAGTACTTC. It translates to CASSGTSGRFQETQYF.

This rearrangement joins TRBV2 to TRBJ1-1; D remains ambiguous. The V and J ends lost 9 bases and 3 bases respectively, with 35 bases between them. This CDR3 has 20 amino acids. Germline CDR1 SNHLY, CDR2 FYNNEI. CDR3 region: CASQRPGLRRAKEKDTEAFF. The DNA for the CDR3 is TGTGCCAGTCAGCGACCAGGCCTACGACGGGCAAAGGAAAAGGACACTGAAGCTTTCTTT.

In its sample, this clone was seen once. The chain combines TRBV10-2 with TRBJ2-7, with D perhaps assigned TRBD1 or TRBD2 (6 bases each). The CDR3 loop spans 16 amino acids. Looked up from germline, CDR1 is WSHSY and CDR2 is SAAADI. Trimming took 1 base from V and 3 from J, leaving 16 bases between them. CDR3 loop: CASSEWGRGLNYEQYF. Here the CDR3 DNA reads TGCGCCAGCAGTGAGTGGGGGCGGGGCCTTAACTACGAGCAGTACTTC.

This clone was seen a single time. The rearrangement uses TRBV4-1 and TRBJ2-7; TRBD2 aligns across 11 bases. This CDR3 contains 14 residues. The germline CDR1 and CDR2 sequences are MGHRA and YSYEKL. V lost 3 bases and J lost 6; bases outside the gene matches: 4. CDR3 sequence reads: CASSQGTSGSEQYF. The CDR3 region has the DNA TGCGCCAGCAGCCAGGGGACTAGCGGCTCCGAGCAGTACTTC.

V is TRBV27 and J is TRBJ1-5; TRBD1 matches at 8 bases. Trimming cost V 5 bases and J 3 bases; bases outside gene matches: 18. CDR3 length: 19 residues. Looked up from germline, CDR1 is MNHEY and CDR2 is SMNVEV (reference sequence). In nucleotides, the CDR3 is TGTGCCAGCAGTCCCGTCTGGGACAGGTATCAAGAGGACAATCAGCCCCAGCATTTT. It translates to CASSPVWDRYQEDNQPQHF.

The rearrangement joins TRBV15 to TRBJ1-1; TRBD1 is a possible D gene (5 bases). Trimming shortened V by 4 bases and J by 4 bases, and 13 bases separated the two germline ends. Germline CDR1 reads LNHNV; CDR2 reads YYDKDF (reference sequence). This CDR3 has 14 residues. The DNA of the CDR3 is TGTGCCACCAGCATCAAAGGGGCTGGCACTGAAGCTTTCTTT. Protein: CATSIKGAGTEAFF.

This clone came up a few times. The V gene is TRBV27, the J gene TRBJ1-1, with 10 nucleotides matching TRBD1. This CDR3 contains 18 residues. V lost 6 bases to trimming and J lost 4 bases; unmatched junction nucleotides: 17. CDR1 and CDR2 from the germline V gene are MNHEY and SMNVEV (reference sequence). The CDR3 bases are TGTGCCAGCAGGCCTGCCCCGGGACAGGGGACAGCAGGCACTGAAGCTTTCTTT. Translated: CASRPAPGQGTAGTEAFF.

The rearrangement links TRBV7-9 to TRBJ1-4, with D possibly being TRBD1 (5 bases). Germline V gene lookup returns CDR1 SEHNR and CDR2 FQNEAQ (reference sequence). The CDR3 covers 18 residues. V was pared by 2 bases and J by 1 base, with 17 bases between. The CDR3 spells CASSLSGPSFLTNEKLFF. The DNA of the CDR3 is TGTGCCAGCAGCTTATCGGGACCAAGTTTCCTAACTAATGAAAAACTGTTTTTT.

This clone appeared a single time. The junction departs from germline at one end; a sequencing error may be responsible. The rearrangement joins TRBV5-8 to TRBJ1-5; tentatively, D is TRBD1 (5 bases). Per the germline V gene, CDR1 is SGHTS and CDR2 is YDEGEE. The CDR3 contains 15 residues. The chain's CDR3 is CAGSLIQGGNQPQHF. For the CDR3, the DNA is TGTGCCGGCAGCTTGATCCAGGGCGGCAATCAGCCCCAGCATTTT.

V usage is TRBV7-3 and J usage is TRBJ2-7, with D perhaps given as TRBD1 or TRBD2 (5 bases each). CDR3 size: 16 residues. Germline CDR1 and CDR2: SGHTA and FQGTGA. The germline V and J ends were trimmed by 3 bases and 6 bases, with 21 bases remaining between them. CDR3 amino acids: CASSLLHQGVGGEQYF. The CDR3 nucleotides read TGTGCCAGCAGCTTGCTCCACCAGGGAGTGGGTGGCGAGCAGTACTTC.

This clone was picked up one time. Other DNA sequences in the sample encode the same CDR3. Written as DNA, the CDR3 is TGCGCCAGCAGCCACCCGGCTCTCTCCTACGAGCAGTACTTC. Translation gives CASSHPALSYEQYF. The V call is TRBV4-1, the J call TRBJ2-7, with no clear D. The V gene's germline CDR1 is MGHRA and CDR2 YSYEKL. This CDR3 has 14 residues. The ends were cut back, 3 bases at V and 0 bases at J, with 9 bases in the middle.

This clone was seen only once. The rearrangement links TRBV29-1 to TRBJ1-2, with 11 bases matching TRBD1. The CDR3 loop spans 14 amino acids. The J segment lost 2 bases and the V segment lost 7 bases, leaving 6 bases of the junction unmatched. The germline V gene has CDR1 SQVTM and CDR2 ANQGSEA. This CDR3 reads CSARGQGANYGYTF. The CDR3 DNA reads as TGCAGCGCCCGTGGACAGGGGGCAAACTATGGCTACACCTTC.

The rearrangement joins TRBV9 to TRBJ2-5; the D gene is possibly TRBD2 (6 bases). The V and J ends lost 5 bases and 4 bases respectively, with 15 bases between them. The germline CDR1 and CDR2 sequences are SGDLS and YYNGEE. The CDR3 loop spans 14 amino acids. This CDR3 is CASSGGVGGETQYF. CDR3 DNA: TGTGCCAGCAGTGGGGGAGTCGGGGGAGAGACCCAGTACTTC.

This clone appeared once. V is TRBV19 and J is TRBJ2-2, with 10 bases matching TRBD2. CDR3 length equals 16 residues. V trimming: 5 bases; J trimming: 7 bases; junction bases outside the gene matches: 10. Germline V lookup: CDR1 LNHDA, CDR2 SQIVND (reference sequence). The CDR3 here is CASSLAGAPISGELFF. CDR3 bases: TGTGCCAGTAGTCTAGCGGGGGCTCCTATAAGCGGGGAGCTGTTTTTT. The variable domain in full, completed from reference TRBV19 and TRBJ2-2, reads DGGITQSPKYLFRKEGQNVTLSCEQNLNHDAMYWYRQDPGQGLRLIYYSQIVNDFQKGDIAEGYSVSREKKESFPLTVTSAQKNPTAFYLCASSLAGAPISGELFFGEGSRLTVL.

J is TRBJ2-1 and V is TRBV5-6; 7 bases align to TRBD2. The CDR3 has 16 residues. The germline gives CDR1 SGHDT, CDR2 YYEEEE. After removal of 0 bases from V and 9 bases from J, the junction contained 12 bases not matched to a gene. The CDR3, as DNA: TGTGCCAGCAGCTTGGTCGGGGGAGGGCCTTGGGCTGAGCAGTTCTTC. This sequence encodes CASSLVGGGPWAEQFF.

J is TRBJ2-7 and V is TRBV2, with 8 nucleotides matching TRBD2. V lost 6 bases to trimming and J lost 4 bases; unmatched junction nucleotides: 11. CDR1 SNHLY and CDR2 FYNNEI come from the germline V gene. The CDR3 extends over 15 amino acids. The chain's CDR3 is CASSDLRREVYEQYF. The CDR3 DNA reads TGTGCCAGCAGCGACCTGCGGCGGGAGGTTTACGAGCAGTACTTC.

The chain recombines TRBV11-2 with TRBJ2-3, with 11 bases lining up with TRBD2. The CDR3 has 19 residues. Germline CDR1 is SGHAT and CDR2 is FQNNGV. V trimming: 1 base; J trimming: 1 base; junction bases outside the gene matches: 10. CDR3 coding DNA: TGTGCCAGCAGCTTAGTCGGGGTGACTAGCGGGACGGGCACAGATACGCAGTATTTT. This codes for CASSLVGVTSGTGTDTQYF.

The chain's CDR3 is CASSVATVAYNEQFF. The CDR3, as DNA: TGTGCCAGCAGCGTAGCAACGGTCGCCTACAATGAGCAGTTCTTC. The chain has TRBV9 and TRBJ2-1, with D unresolved. The germline V gene has CDR1 SGDLS and CDR2 YYNGEE. The CDR3 is 15 amino acids. Trimming left V 0 bases short and J 2 bases short, with 9 bases between.

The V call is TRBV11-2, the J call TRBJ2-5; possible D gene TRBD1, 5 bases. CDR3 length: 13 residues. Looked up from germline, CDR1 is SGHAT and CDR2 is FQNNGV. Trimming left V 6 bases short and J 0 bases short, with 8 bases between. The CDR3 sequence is CASRTQDQETQYF. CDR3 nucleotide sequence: TGTGCCAGCAGGACACAGGACCAAGAGACCCAGTACTTC.